Below, one T cell receptor (beta chain) is given with its context. The antigen is unknown. This entry belongs to a study of cytomegalovirus exposure and HLA in healthy donors. Findings and limits, study-wide: 87-base-pair reads could not separate some V segments, including TRBV6-2 and TRBV6-3. By HLA locus, TCR association rates varied in a later analysis, with DRB1 showing the most and HLA-C the fewest.

This CDR3 spans 14 amino acids. The V gene's germline CDR1 is MDHEN and CDR2 SYDVKM. The V and J ends lost 6 bases and 6 bases respectively, with 18 bases between them. The PCR was carried out with 60 Vbeta primers and 13 Jbeta primers. Repertoires were generated with immunoSEQ multiplex PCR, while TCRdb's copy carries only in-frame clones and drops some. The profile shows over 70,000 clones, over 75% of them singletons. Sequencing was carried out using PBMCs. This chain connects TRBV28 to TRBJ2-7, with D possibly matching TRBD1 (6 bases). The TCR sequence derives from a male donor in good health and CMV-seropositive. The CDR3 nucleotides read TGTGCCAGCAGCAGTGGTGAACAGGGTTCCGAGCAGTACTTC. As protein: CASSSGEQGSEQYF.